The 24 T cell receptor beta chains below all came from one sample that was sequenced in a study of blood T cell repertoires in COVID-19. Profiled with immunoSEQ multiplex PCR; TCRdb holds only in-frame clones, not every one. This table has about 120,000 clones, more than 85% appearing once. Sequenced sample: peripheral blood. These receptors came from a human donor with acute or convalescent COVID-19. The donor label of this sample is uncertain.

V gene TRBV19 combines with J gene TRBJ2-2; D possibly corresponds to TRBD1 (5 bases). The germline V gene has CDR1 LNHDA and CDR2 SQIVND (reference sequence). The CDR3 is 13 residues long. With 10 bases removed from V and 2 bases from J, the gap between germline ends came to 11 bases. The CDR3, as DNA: TGTGCCATCTCGGACACTAACACCGGGGAGCTGTTTTTT. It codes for CAISDTNTGELFF. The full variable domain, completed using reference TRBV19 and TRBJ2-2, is DGGITQSPKYLFRKEGQNVTLSCEQNLNHDAMYWYRQDPGQGLRLIYYSQIVNDFQKGDIAEGYSVSREKKESFPLTVTSAQKNPTAFYLCAISDTNTGELFFGEGSRLTVL.

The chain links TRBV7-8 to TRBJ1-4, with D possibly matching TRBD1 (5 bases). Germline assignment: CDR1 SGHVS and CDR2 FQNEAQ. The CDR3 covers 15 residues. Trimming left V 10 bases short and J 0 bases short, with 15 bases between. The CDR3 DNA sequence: TGTGCCACCGGCGGGACGGGGACAACTAATGAAAAACTGTTTTTT. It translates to CATGGTGTTNEKLFF.

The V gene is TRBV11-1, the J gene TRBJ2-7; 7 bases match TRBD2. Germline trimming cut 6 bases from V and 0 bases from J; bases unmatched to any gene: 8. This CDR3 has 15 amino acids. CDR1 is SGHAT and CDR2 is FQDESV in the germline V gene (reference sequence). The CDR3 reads CASRIASGSSYEQYF. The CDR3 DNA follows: TGTGCCAGCAGGATAGCTAGCGGTAGCTCCTACGAGCAGTACTTC.

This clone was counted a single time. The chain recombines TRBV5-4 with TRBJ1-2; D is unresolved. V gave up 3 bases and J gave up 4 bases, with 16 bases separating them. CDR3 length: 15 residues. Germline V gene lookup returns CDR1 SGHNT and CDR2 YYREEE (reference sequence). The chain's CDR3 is CASSSWSGSAYGYTF. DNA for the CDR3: TGTGCCAGCAGCTCATGGTCCGGGTCCGCCTATGGCTACACCTTC. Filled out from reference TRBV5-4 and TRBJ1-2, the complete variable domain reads ETGVTQSPTHLIKTRGQQVTLRCSSQSGHNTVSWYQQALGQGPQFIFQYYREEENGRGNFPPRFSGLQFPNYSSELNVNALELDDSALYLCASSSWSGSAYGYTFGSGTRLTVV.

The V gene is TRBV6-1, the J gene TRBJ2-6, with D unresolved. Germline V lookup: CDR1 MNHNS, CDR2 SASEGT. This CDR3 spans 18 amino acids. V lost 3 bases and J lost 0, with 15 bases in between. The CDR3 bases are TGTGCCAGCAGTGAGGGCGTTATCATCCTCTCTGGGGCCAACGTCCTGACTTTC. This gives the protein CASSEGVIILSGANVLTF.

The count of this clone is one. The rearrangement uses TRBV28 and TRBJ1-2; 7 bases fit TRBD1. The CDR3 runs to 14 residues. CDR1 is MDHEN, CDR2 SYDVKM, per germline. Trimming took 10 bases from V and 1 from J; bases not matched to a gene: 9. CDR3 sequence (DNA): TGTGCCACCCTTCGACAGGGTTTTAACTATGGCTACACCTTC. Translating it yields CATLRQGFNYGYTF.

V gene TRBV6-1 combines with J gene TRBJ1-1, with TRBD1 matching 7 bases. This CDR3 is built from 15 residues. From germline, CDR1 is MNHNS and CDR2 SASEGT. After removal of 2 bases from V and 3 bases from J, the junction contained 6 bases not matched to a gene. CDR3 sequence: CASSEFPRGDTEAFF. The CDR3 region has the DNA TGTGCCAGCAGTGAATTTCCCAGGGGGGACACTGAAGCTTTCTTT.

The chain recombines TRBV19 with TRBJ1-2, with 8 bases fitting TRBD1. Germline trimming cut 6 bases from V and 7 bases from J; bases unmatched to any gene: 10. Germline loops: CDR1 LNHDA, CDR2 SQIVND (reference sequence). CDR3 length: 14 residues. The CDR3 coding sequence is TGTGCCAGTAGCTTTCAGGGGGCCTATGTTGGCTACACCTTC. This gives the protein CASSFQGAYVGYTF.

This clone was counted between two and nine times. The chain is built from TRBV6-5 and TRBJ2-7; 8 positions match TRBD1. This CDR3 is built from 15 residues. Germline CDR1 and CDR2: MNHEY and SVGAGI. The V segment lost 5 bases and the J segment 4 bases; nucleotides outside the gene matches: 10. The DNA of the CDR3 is TGTGCCAGCAGTCCCCGGACAGGGTATTATTACGAGCAGTACTTC. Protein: CASSPRTGYYYEQYF.

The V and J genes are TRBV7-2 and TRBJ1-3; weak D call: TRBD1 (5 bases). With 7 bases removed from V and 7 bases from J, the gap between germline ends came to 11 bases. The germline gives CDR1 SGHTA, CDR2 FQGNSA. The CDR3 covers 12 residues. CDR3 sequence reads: CASTIGGNTIYF. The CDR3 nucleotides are TGTGCCAGCACGATCGGGGGGAACACCATATATTTT.

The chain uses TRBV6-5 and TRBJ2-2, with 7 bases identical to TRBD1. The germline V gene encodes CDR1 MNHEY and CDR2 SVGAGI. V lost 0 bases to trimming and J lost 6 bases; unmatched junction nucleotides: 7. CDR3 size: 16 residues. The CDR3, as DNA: TGTGCCAGCAGTTACTCGACCGGGACAGACCCCGGGGAGCTGTTTTTT. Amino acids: CASSYSTGTDPGELFF.

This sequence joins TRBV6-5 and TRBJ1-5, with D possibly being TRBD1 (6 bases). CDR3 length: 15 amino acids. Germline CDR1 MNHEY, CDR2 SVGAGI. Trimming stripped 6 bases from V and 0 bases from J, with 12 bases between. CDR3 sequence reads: CASRRTEYSNQPQHF. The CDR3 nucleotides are TGTGCCAGCAGGCGGACAGAATATAGCAATCAGCCCCAGCATTTT.

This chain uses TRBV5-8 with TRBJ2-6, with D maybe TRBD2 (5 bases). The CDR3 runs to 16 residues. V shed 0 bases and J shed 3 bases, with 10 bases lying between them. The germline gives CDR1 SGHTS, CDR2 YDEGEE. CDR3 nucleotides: TGTGCCAGCAGCTTGGAACGGGGAAGTGGGGCCAACGTCCTGACTTTC. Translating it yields CASSLERGSGANVLTF.

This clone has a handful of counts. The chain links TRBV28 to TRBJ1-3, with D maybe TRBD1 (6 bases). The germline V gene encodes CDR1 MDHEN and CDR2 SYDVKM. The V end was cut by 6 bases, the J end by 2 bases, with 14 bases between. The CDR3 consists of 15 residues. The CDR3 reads CASSPTGIAGNTIYF. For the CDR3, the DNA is TGTGCCAGCAGCCCCACAGGGATCGCTGGAAACACCATATATTTT.

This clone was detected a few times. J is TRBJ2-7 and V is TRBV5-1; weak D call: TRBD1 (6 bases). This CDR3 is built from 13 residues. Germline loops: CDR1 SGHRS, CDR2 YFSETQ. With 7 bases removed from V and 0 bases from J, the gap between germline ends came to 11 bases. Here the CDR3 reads CASGTTGSYEQYF. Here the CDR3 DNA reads TGCGCCAGCGGGACGACAGGCTCCTACGAGCAGTACTTC.

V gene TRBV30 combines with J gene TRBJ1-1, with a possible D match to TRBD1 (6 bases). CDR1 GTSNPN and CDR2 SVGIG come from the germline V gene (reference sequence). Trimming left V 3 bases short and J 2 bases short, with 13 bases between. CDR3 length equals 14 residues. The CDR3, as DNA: TGTGCCTGGAGGACAAGACAGGTCAACACTGAAGCTTTCTTT. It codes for CAWRTRQVNTEAFF.

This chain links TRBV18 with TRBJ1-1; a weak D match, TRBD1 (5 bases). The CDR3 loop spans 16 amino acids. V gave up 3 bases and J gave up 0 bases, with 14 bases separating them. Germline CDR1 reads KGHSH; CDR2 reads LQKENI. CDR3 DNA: TGTGCCAGCTCACCTACCGATCGGGGGTTGAACACTGAAGCTTTCTTT. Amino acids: CASSPTDRGLNTEAFF.

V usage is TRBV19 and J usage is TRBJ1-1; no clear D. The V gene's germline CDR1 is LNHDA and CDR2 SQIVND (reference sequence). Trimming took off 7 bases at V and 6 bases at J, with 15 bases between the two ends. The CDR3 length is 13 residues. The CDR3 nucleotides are TGTGCCAGTACCTTAAACCGGGTCGCTGAAGCTTTCTTT. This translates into CASTLNRVAEAFF. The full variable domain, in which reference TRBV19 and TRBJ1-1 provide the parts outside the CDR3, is DGGITQSPKYLFRKEGQNVTLSCEQNLNHDAMYWYRQDPGQGLRLIYYSQIVNDFQKGDIAEGYSVSREKKESFPLTVTSAQKNPTAFYLCASTLNRVAEAFFGQGTRLTVV.

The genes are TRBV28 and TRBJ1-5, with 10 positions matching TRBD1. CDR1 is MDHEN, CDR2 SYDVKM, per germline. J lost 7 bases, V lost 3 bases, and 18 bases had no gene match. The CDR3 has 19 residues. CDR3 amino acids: CASSFEVLTGQGTIQPQHF. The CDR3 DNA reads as TGTGCCAGCAGTTTCGAAGTTTTGACGGGACAGGGGACAATCCAGCCCCAGCATTTT.

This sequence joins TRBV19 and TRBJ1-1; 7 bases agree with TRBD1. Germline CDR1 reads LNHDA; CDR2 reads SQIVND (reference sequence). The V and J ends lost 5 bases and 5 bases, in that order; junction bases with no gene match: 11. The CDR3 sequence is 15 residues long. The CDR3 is CASSPNNRGLTEAFF. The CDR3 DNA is TGTGCCAGTAGTCCGAATAACAGGGGTCTGACTGAAGCTTTCTTT. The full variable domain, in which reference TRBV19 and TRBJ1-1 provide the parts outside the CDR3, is DGGITQSPKYLFRKEGQNVTLSCEQNLNHDAMYWYRQDPGQGLRLIYYSQIVNDFQKGDIAEGYSVSREKKESFPLTVTSAQKNPTAFYLCASSPNNRGLTEAFFGQGTRLTVV.

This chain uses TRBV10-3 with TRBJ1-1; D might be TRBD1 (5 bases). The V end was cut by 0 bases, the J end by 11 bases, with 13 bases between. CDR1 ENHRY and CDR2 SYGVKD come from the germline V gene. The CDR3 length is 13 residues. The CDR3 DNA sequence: TGTGCCATCAGTGAGTCTTTTGGGGCCGGGGCTTTCTTT. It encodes CAISESFGAGAFF.

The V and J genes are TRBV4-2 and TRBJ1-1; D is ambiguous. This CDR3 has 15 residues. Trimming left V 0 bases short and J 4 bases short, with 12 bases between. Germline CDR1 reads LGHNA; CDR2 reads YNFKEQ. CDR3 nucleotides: TGTGCCAGCAGCCAAGATATGTCCCGAGGCACTGAAGCTTTCTTT. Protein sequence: CASSQDMSRGTEAFF.

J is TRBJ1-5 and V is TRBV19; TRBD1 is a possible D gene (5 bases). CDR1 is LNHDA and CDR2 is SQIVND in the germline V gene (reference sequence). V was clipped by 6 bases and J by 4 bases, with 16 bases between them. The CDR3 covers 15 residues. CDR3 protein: CASSPTVSANQPQHF. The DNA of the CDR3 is TGTGCCAGTAGCCCGACAGTAAGCGCTAATCAGCCCCAGCATTTT. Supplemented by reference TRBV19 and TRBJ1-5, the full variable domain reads DGGITQSPKYLFRKEGQNVTLSCEQNLNHDAMYWYRQDPGQGLRLIYYSQIVNDFQKGDIAEGYSVSREKKESFPLTVTSAQKNPTAFYLCASSPTVSANQPQHFGDGTRLSIL.

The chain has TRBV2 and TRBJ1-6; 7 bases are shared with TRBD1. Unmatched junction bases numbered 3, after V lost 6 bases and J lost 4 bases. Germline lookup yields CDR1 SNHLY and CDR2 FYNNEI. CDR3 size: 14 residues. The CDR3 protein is CASSAGQYNSPLHF. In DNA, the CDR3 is TGTGCCAGCAGCGCGGGACAGTATAATTCACCCCTCCACTTT.